Listed here are 15 T cell receptor beta chains from one sample, sequenced in a study of blood T cell repertoires in COVID-19 (dated by TCRdb to between 2020 and 2021). Libraries were constructed by the immunoSEQ multiplex PCR assay. Entries here come from immuneACCESS through TCRdb and include only in-frame sequences with V and J called. Some clones fail to appear in such tables; in the studies checked, an unresolved V gene covers under half of the shortfall, and the cause of the remainder is unknown. The sample table lists under 20,000 clones, 93% of them with a count of one. Roughly 5.7% of the sample goes to the ten largest clones. Sequencing was performed on peripheral blood. These receptor sequences come from a human donor in a cohort sampled during active COVID-19.

This chain links TRBV2 with TRBJ1-1; D gene unclear. Germline V gene lookup returns CDR1 SNHLY and CDR2 FYNNEI. The CDR3 has 13 residues. The V gene lost 6 bases and the J gene lost 1 base, with 9 bases spanning the gap. The CDR3 bases are TGTGCCAGCAGCGAAACAAGGAACACTGAAGCTTTCTTT. Protein product: CASSETRNTEAFF.

In this sample, this clone turned up once. The chain carries TRBV9 and TRBJ2-5, with D perhaps matching TRBD1 (6 bases). CDR1 is SGDLS, CDR2 YYNGEE, per germline. The V end lost 4 bases, the J end lost 4 bases, and 17 bases lay between the germline ends. The CDR3 runs 15 residues. The DNA of the CDR3 is TGTGCCAGCAGCCTCGTGACAGGCGAAGCAGAGACCCAGTACTTC. Translated, it gives CASSLVTGEAETQYF.

The chain uses TRBV19 and TRBJ2-7, with 8 bases lining up with TRBD1. The CDR3 runs to 14 residues. J lost 4 bases, V lost 1 base, and 3 bases had no gene match. The V gene's germline CDR1 is LNHDA and CDR2 SQIVND (reference sequence). CDR3 protein: CASSIAGGAYEQYF. DNA for the CDR3: TGTGCCAGTAGTATAGCAGGGGGCGCGTACGAGCAGTACTTC. The full variable domain, rest sourced from reference TRBV19 and TRBJ2-7, is DGGITQSPKYLFRKEGQNVTLSCEQNLNHDAMYWYRQDPGQGLRLIYYSQIVNDFQKGDIAEGYSVSREKKESFPLTVTSAQKNPTAFYLCASSIAGGAYEQYFGPGTRLTVT.

This chain uses TRBV10-2 with TRBJ2-1, with a weak D call TRBD2 (6 bases). The V and J ends lost 0 bases and 2 bases respectively, with 8 bases between them. This CDR3 region has 15 residues. Germline CDR1 reads WSHSY; CDR2 reads SAAADI. In DNA form, the CDR3 reads TGCGCCAGCAGTGAGTCTAGCGGACCCTACAATGAGCAGTTCTTC. Encoded protein: CASSESSGPYNEQFF.

The chain links TRBV9 to TRBJ2-1; D gene ambiguous. V lost 4 bases, J lost 2 bases, and 13 bases lay in between. The CDR3 is 15 amino acids. Germline assignment: CDR1 SGDLS and CDR2 YYNGEE. In DNA, the CDR3 is TGTGCCAGCAGCCCTCCTGGCTCGACCTACAATGAGCAGTTCTTC. It translates to CASSPPGSTYNEQFF. The whole variable domain, filled in from reference TRBV9 and TRBJ2-1, reads DSGVTQTPKHLITATGQRVTLRCSPRSGDLSVYWYQQSLDQGLQFLIQYYNGEERAKGNILERFSAQQFPDLHSELNLSSLELGDSALYFCASSPPGSTYNEQFFGPGTRLTVL.

The gene calls are TRBV6-2 or TRBV6-3 and TRBJ1-1, with 9 bases matching TRBD1. The CDR3 is 15 residues long. The V gene's germline CDR1 is MNHEY and CDR2 SVGEGT. The trim removed 2 bases at V and 4 bases at J, leaving 5 bases unmatched. CDR3: CASSYRETGGTEAFF. CDR3 in DNA: TGTGCCAGCAGTTACAGAGAGACAGGGGGCACTGAAGCTTTCTTT.

The genes are TRBV10-3 and TRBJ1-1; no firm D call. Germline CDR1 and CDR2: ENHRY and SYGVKD. V dropped 2 bases and J dropped 1 base, with 8 bases sitting between them. The CDR3 has 14 amino acids. This CDR3 reads CAISERLENTEAFF. DNA of the CDR3: TGTGCCATCAGTGAGCGGTTAGAGAACACTGAAGCTTTCTTT.

This clone showed up just once. At one of its ends the junction is not consistent with the germline gene, which may arise from a read error. The V call is TRBV5-1, the J call TRBJ1-2; D not resolved. This CDR3 region has 13 residues. Per germline, CDR1 SGHRS and CDR2 YFSETQ. The CDR3 DNA reads as TGCGCCAGCAGATTGGTAGAGACTTATGGCTACACCTTC. Amino acids: CASRLVETYGYTF.

J is TRBJ1-2 and V is TRBV28; the D is unclear. The germline gives CDR1 MDHEN, CDR2 SYDVKM. Trimming stripped 4 bases from V and 4 bases from J, with 10 bases between. The CDR3 sequence is 13 residues long. Here the CDR3 reads CASSSGKGYGYTF. CDR3 coding DNA: TGTGCCAGCAGTTCCGGGAAAGGCTATGGCTACACCTTC.

The chain uses TRBV11-2 and TRBJ2-2; TRBD2 matches at 14 bases. There are 17 residues in the CDR3. V lost 5 bases, J lost 3 bases, and 5 bases stayed unmatched. Germline V lookup: CDR1 SGHAT, CDR2 FQNNGV. In nucleotides, the CDR3 is TGTGCCAGCAGCGACCCGGGACTAGCGGGGGACACCGGGGAGCTGTTTTTT. The encoded protein is CASSDPGLAGDTGELFF.

The chain joins TRBV2 to TRBJ2-1; TRBD2 aligns across 13 bases. Looked up from germline, CDR1 is SNHLY and CDR2 is FYNNEI. The CDR3 loop spans 19 amino acids. V was clipped by 4 bases and J by 0 bases; unmatched bases: 9. The CDR3 coding sequence is TGTGCCAGCAGTGGTGGGACTAGCGGGATTATATTCTCCTACAATGAGCAGTTCTTC. Its translation is CASSGGTSGIIFSYNEQFF.

The gene calls are TRBV5-1 and TRBJ2-3; TRBD2 matches at 8 bases. The junction had 11 bases not matched to a gene; V was cut back by 0 bases and J by 5 bases. Germline values: CDR1 SGHRS, CDR2 YFSETQ. The CDR3 loop spans 17 amino acids. Here the CDR3 reads CASSLGVAGNQGDTQYF. In DNA, the CDR3 is TGCGCCAGCAGCTTGGGGGTAGCGGGGAACCAGGGAGATACGCAGTATTTT.

This clone was observed once. The chain combines TRBV7-8 with TRBJ2-7; 9 nucleotides align to TRBD2. V lost 1 base and J lost 1; bases outside the gene matches: 5. CDR1 and CDR2 (germline): SGHVS, FQNEAQ. This CDR3 contains 16 residues. The CDR3 loop is CASSLVGSGRSYEQYF. In DNA, the CDR3 is TGTGCCAGCAGCTTAGTAGGTAGCGGGAGATCCTACGAGCAGTACTTC. The full variable domain, with the rest looked up from reference TRBV7-8 and TRBJ2-7, is GAGVSQSPRYKVAKRGQDVALRCDPISGHVSLFWYQQALGQGPEFLTYFQNEAQLDKSGLPSDRFFAERPEGSVSTLKIQRTQQEDSAVYLCASSLVGSGRSYEQYFGPGTRLTVT.

V is TRBV6-5 and J is TRBJ1-1; 10 positions agree with TRBD1. V lost 5 bases to trimming and J lost 1 base; unmatched junction nucleotides: 4. The CDR3 is made up of 15 amino acids. From germline, CDR1 is MNHEY and CDR2 SVGAGI. CDR3 DNA: TGTGCCAGCAGTCGAGGACAGGGGGGGAACACTGAAGCTTTCTTT. It codes for CASSRGQGGNTEAFF.

The V call is TRBV28, the J call TRBJ1-5; D is uncertain. Trimming pared 8 bases from V and 0 bases from J, leaving 11 bases between. CDR3 length: 14 residues. Germline assignment: CDR1 MDHEN and CDR2 SYDVKM. This CDR3 reads CASRLLISNQPQHF. CDR3 in DNA: TGTGCCAGCCGACTCCTAATTAGCAATCAGCCCCAGCATTTT. Looking up the rest from reference TRBV28 and TRBJ1-5 gives the full variable domain: DVKVTQSSRYLVKRTGEKVFLECVQDMDHENMFWYRQDPGLGLRLIYFSYDVKMKEKGDIPEGYSVSREKKERFSLILESASTNQTSMYLCASRLLISNQPQHFGDGTRLSIL.